The 17 T cell receptor beta chains given below trace back to one sample, sequenced in a study of cytomegalovirus exposure and HLA in healthy donors. The study ran its PCR with 60 Vbeta and 13 Jbeta primers. The assay was immunoSEQ multiplex PCR, and TCRdb's table has in-frame clones only and misses some. The repertoire includes approximately 98,000 clones, more than 70% of them detected once, and 10% to 11% sits in the top ten. Specimen: PBMCs. Every receptor here comes from a man aged 18 to 29 in good health and CMV-seropositive.

The chain couples TRBV5-1 to TRBJ1-3; 10 bases are shared with TRBD1. Losses at the gene ends were 4 bases for V and 0 bases for J; bases not matched to a gene: 4. The CDR3 loop spans 16 amino acids. CDR1 and CDR2 from the germline V gene are SGHRS and YFSETQ. The CDR3 region has the DNA TGCGCCAGCAGCGGGGACAGGGGCCGCTCTGGAAACACCATATATTTT. This codes for CASSGDRGRSGNTIYF.

V is TRBV9 and J is TRBJ2-1, with D unclear. Trimming shortened V by 0 bases and J by 7 bases, and 8 bases separated the two germline ends. Germline-derived CDR1 and CDR2 are SGDLS and YYNGEE. The CDR3 covers 13 residues. The CDR3 protein is CASSVEWQNEQFF. The CDR3 DNA reads TGTGCCAGCAGCGTAGAGTGGCAAAATGAGCAGTTCTTC.

The chain recombines TRBV18 with TRBJ1-3; tentatively, D is TRBD1 (6 bases). The ends were cut back, 3 bases at V and 4 bases at J, with 7 bases in the middle. CDR3 length equals 13 residues. In germline, CDR1 is KGHSH, CDR2 LQKENI. CDR3 bases: TGTGCCAGCTCACCTGGACAGGGAAACACCATATATTTT. It codes for CASSPGQGNTIYF.

The V gene is TRBV27, the J gene TRBJ1-2; 7 bases fit TRBD1. This CDR3 region has 17 residues. Looked up from germline, CDR1 is MNHEY and CDR2 is SMNVEV (reference sequence). After removal of 5 bases from V and 0 bases from J, the junction contained 12 bases not matched to a gene. The CDR3 sequence: CASSPQGVLSPNYGYTF. In DNA form, the CDR3 reads TGTGCCAGCAGTCCGCAGGGGGTCCTATCCCCTAACTATGGCTACACCTTC.

The genes are TRBV2 and TRBJ2-6; TRBD2 is a possible D gene (6 bases). The germline V gene has CDR1 SNHLY and CDR2 FYNNEI. With 6 bases removed from V and 1 base from J, the gap between germline ends came to 28 bases. This CDR3 has 21 amino acids. CDR3 DNA sequence: TGTGCCAGCAGGGGGGGACTTTTGGGAGACGCTCTAAGATCTGGGGCCAACGTCCTGACTTTC. Translating gives CASRGGLLGDALRSGANVLTF.

This chain links TRBV12-1 with TRBJ1-2; the D call of TRBD1 is as the table states it, not checked on the DNA. TRBV12-1 constitutes a pseudogene. The CDR3 contains 20 residues. The chain's CDR3 is CASSPNAEGQGVGVEYGYTF. DNA of the CDR3: TGTGCCAGCAGCCCCAATGCCGAGGGACAGGGGGTTGGGGTTGAGTATGGCTACACCTTC.

The J gene is TRBJ2-5, the V gene TRBV19, with D uncertain. This CDR3 comprises 13 residues. V lost 5 bases and J 4 bases, leaving 11 bases between the germline ends. Per germline, CDR1 LNHDA and CDR2 SQIVND (reference sequence). In DNA form, the CDR3 reads TGTGCCAGTAGTGCCAGCCGGAGAGAGACCCAGTACTTC. Its translation is CASSASRRETQYF.

As concerns this clone: Other DNA sequences within the sample encode an identical CDR3. The chain joins TRBV15 to TRBJ1-2, with a possible D match to TRBD1 (6 bases). Germline V gene lookup returns CDR1 LNHNV and CDR2 YYDKDF (reference sequence). CDR3 size: 14 residues. Between the trimmed V and J ends, which lost 1 base and 1 base, there was a span of 7 bases. Here the CDR3 DNA reads TGTGCCACCAGCAGAGGAGGGGGTAACTATGGCTACACCTTC. It is translated as CATSRGGGNYGYTF.

This chain links TRBV7-9 with TRBJ1-6; the match to TRBD1 covers 7 bases. Germline loops: CDR1 SEHNR, CDR2 FQNEAQ (reference sequence). The length of the CDR3 is 18 residues. With V trimmed by 1 base and J by 3 bases, 9 bases remained unmatched. The CDR3 DNA is TGTGCCAGCAGCTTAGATGTTCAGGGGGTTATCTATAATTCACCCCTCCACTTT. Translating it yields CASSLDVQGVIYNSPLHF.

The V call is TRBV2, the J call TRBJ2-1; 8 bases line up with TRBD2. The junction had 8 bases not matched to a gene; V was cut back by 7 bases and J by 15 bases. This CDR3 is 11 amino acids long. CDR1 and CDR2 (germline): SNHLY, FYNNEI. Here the CDR3 reads CASTIAGRVFF. DNA for the CDR3: TGTGCCAGCACCATAGCGGGAAGGGTGTTCTTC.

The chain joins TRBV7-9 to TRBJ1-1; D gene ambiguous. The CDR3 contains 12 residues. CDR1 is SEHNR, CDR2 FQNEAQ, per germline (reference sequence). Deletions cut 5 bases from V and 5 bases from J, with 9 bases between. CDR3 amino acids: CASSAAETEAFF. The CDR3 region has the DNA TGTGCCAGCAGCGCTGCGGAGACTGAAGCTTTCTTT.

The V gene is TRBV30, the J gene TRBJ2-3, with 15 bases aligning to TRBD2. The CDR3 spans 18 residues. From germline, CDR1 is GTSNPN and CDR2 SVGIG (reference sequence). J gave up 2 bases and V 1 base, and 7 bases lay outside the gene matches. The CDR3 nucleotides are TGTGCCTGGAGTGCAGGACTAGCGGGGGGGCTCGTCACAGATACGCAGTATTTT. Amino acid sequence: CAWSAGLAGGLVTDTQYF.

This chain joins TRBV7-6 and TRBJ2-1; D is perhaps TRBD1 (5 bases). This CDR3 comprises 17 residues. The V end was cut by 0 bases, the J end by 5 bases, with 17 bases between. Germline assignment: CDR1 SGHVS and CDR2 FNYEAQ. CDR3 sequence: CASSLAQGSTPHNEQFF. As DNA, the CDR3 is TGTGCCAGCAGCTTAGCCCAGGGCAGTACACCTCACAATGAGCAGTTCTTC.

This clone was counted a few times. The chain links TRBV10-1 to TRBJ1-6; TRBD1 is a possible D gene (6 bases). Germline CDR1 and CDR2: WNHNN and SYGVQD (reference sequence). The CDR3 has 13 residues. Trimming left V 9 bases short and J 10 bases short, with 16 bases between. CDR3 region: CARNERRGSPLHF. The CDR3 DNA sequence: TGCGCCAGAAATGAACGCAGGGGATCACCCCTCCACTTT.

This chain connects TRBV5-1 to TRBJ2-2, with 13 bases identical to TRBD2. Germline V gene data show CDR1 as SGHRS and CDR2 as YFSETQ. Trimming removed 4 bases from V and 5 bases from J; junction bases left unmatched: 5. The CDR3 is made up of 16 amino acids. In DNA form, the CDR3 reads TGCGCCAGCAGCCCCGGACTAGCGGGGGTTACCGGGGAGCTGTTTTTT. This sequence encodes CASSPGLAGVTGELFF.

The V gene is TRBV11-2, the J gene TRBJ1-6; D remains ambiguous. Trimming stripped 4 bases from V and 11 bases from J, with 18 bases between. Germline CDR1 is SGHAT and CDR2 is FQNNGV. This CDR3 has 15 residues. The CDR3 here is CASSSELLASTPLHF. Written as DNA, the CDR3 is TGTGCCAGCAGCTCCGAACTCCTGGCTAGTACACCCCTCCACTTT.

As concerns this clone: Distinct nucleotide sequences in the sample also encode this CDR3. The chain has TRBV5-1 and TRBJ1-5, with D possibly TRBD1 on 5 matching bases. The germline CDR1 and CDR2 sequences are SGHRS and YFSETQ. With 0 bases removed from V and 2 bases from J, the gap between germline ends came to 6 bases. CDR3 length equals 14 residues. The DNA of the CDR3 is TGCGCCAGCAGCTTGGAAGGGGGCAATCAGCCCCAGCATTTT. Residues: CASSLEGGNQPQHF.